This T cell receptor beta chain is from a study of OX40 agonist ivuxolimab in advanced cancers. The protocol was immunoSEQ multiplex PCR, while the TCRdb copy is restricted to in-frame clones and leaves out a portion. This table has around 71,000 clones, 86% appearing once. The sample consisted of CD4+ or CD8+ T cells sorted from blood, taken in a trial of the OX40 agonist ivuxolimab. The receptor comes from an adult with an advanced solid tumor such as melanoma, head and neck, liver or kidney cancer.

CDR3 sequence reads: CASSTQTGTDTEAFF. As DNA, the CDR3 is TGTGCCAGCAGCACCCAGACAGGGACGGACACTGAAGCTTTCTTT. The chain recombines TRBV7-2 with TRBJ1-1; TRBD1 aligns across 7 bases. The CDR3 spans 15 residues. J lost 3 bases, V lost 5 bases, and 9 bases had no gene match. Germline assignment: CDR1 SGHTA and CDR2 FQGNSA.